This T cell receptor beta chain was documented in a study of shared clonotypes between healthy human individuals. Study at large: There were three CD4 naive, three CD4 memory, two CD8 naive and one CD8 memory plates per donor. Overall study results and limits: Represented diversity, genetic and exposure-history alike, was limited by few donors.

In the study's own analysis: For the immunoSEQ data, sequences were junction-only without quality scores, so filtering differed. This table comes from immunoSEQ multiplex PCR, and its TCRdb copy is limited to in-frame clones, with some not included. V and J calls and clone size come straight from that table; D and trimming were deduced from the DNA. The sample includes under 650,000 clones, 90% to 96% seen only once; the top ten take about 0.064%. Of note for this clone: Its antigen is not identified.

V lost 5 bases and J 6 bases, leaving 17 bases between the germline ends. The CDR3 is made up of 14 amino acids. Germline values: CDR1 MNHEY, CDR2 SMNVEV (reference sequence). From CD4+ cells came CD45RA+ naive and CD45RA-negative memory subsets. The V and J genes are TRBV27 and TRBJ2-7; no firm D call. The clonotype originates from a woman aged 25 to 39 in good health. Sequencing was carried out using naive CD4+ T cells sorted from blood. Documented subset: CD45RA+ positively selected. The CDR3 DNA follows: TGTGCCAGCAGTCCACCATCGATGGGCCGCGAGCAGTACTTC. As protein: CASSPPSMGREQYF.